This T cell receptor (beta chain) appears in the sequencing data of a study of blood T cell repertoires in COVID-19. This clone was seen once. Germline CDR1 and CDR2: MDHEN and SYDVKM. The CDR3 has 15 residues. Unmatched junction bases numbered 7, after V lost 5 bases and J lost 5 bases. Clones were sequenced by immunoSEQ multiplex PCR, and TCRdb holds only the in-frame ones, with some missing. The top ten clones hold roughly 12% of a sample with around 440,000 clones, approximately 88% of them seen once. The sample taken for sequencing was peripheral blood. This rearrangement joins TRBV28 to TRBJ1-5, with 9 bases aligning to TRBD1. The clonotype originates from a woman between 45 and 60 years old with COVID-19, enrolled during active disease. The CDR3 nucleotides are TGTGCCAGCAGTAACAGGGGGCCCTTAGATCAGCCCCAGCATTTT. Amino acids: CASSNRGPLDQPQHF.